Listed here is a single T cell receptor (beta chain). Antigen: not known. Germline and junction disagree at one end, which may indicate a read error. Time point meaning: sample taken at primary tumor resection. Without sorting, whole RNA was sequenced from tumor, nontumor lung or frozen PBMC. TCR cDNA molecules each had a unique molecular identifier. From the 5' RACE reads, TCRdb called clonotypes with MiXCR, one entry per CDR3 protein. Of around 92,000 distinct CDR3 sequences in the sample, around 12% were seen once. CDR1 is SGHAT, CDR2 FQNNGV, per germline. The CDR3 loop spans 19 amino acids. The sample is drawn from a study of spatial heterogeneity in lung cancer. Study context: Alpha-chain detections were consistently fewer than beta-chain detections among the sequences. TCR and UMI combinations that were unique each appeared, on average, more than ten times in raw reads.

Points from the study as a whole: TCRs found ubiquitously expanded in tumor appeared in blood more at resection than at follow-up.

The sequencing used PBMCs, collected at surgery. The sequence came from a male donor with early-stage non-small cell lung cancer. V gene TRBV11-2 combines with J gene TRBJ2-1, with D possibly TRBD2 on 6 matching bases. The CDR3 nucleotides are TGTGCCAGCAGCCGCTTGGGACTCGCAGTACTTAGCTCCTACAATGCGCAGTTCTTC. Translated: CASSRLGLAVLSSYNAQFF.